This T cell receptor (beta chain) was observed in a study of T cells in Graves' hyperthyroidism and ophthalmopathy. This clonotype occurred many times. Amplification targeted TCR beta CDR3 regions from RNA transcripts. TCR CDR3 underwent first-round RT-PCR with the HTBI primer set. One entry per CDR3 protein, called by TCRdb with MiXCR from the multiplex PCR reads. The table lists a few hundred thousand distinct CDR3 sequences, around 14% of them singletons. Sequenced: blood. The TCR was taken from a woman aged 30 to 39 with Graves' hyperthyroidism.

CDR3 nucleotides: TGTGCCAGCAGCTTAATGTCCGCGAACACCGGGGAGCTGTTTTTT. Amino acid sequence: CASSLMSANTGELFF. This chain joins TRBV11-2 and TRBJ2-2, with D hard to call. V lost 2 bases and J 0 bases, leaving 7 bases between the germline ends. Germline assignment: CDR1 SGHAT and CDR2 FQNNGV. The CDR3 has 15 amino acids.